This T cell receptor beta chain was documented in a study of blood T cell repertoires in COVID-19. The assay was immunoSEQ multiplex PCR, and TCRdb's table has in-frame clones only and misses some. Among 35,000 to 50,000 clones listed, roughly nine tenths were seen once. The CDR3 has 17 amino acids. V lost 6 bases and J 0 bases, leaving 20 bases between the germline ends. Germline V gene lookup returns CDR1 SGHVS and CDR2 FQNEAQ. The chain is built from TRBV7-8 and TRBJ1-1, with D perhaps TRBD1 (6 bases). This receptor was obtained from a woman younger than 45 in a cohort sampled during active COVID-19. The sequenced sample was peripheral blood. The DNA of the CDR3 is TGTGCCAGCAGTTTCCGCAGGGGAAACACTTTGAACACTGAAGCTTTCTTT. The encoded protein is CASSFRRGNTLNTEAFF.